Here is one T cell receptor (beta chain) with its context. Its antigen is not identified. The data derive from a study of T-cell memory formation after mild COVID-19. Study background: Largely donor-specific sequence clusters came from a couple of donors.

Trimming removed 6 bases from V and 1 base from J; junction bases left unmatched: 2. This CDR3 is built from 13 residues. Germline CDR1 and CDR2: MNHNY and SVGAGI (reference sequence). Study-wide results and limits: Memory sampled before infection contained some responding clones, suggesting cross-reactive memory joined. CD4+ contracting clones were mainly CM and EM; CD8+ ones, EMRA. Clones from the second wave (peaking day 37) had unconfirmed SARS-CoV-2 specificity.

One entry per CDR3 protein, called by TCRdb with MiXCR from the 5' RACE reads. In the table there are almost 550,000 distinct CDR3 sequences, 20% of which are singletons. This sequence joins TRBV6-6 and TRBJ2-7; TRBD1 agrees at 8 bases. The specimen sequenced was PBMCs or a T cell subset sorted from them (not recorded which). This TCR came from an adult woman who had mild COVID-19 (a few samples of this study predate the infection). Cell type and time point are not known. In DNA form, the CDR3 reads TGTGCCAGCAGGGACAGGGTATCCTACGAGCAGTACTTC. It yields the protein CASRDRVSYEQYF.